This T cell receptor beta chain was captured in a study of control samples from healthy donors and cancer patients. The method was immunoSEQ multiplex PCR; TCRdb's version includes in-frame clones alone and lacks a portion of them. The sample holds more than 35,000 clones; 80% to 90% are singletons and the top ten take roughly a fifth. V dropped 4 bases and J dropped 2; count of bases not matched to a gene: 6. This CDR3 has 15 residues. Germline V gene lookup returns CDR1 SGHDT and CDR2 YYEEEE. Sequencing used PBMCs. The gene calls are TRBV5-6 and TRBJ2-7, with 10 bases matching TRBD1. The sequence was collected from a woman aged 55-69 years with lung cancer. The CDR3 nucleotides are TGTGCCAGCAGCAGAGCCGGGACAGGGGCCTACGAGCAGTACTTC. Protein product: CASSRAGTGAYEQYF.